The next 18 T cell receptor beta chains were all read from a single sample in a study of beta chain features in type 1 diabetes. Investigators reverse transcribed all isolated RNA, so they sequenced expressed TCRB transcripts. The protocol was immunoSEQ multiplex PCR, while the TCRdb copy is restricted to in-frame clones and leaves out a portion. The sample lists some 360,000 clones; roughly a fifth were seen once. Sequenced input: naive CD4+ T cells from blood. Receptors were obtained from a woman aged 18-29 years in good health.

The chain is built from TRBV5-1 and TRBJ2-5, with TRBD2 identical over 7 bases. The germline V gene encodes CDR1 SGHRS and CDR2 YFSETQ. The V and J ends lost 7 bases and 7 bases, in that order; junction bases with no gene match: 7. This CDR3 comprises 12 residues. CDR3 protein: CASSKGGGTQYF. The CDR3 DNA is TGCGCCAGCTCAAAAGGCGGGGGGACCCAGTACTTC.

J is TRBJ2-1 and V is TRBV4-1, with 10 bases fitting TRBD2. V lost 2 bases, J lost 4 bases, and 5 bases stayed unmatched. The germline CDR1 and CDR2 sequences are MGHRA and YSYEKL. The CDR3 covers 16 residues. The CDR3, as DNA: TGCGCCAGCAGCCAACCTACTAGCGGGGTGTACAATGAGCAGTTCTTC. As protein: CASSQPTSGVYNEQFF.

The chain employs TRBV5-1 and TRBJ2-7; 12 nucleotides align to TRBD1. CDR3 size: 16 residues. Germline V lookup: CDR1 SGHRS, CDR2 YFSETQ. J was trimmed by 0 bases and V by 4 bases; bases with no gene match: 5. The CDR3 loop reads CASSLGTGGSSYEQYF. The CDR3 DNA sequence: TGCGCCAGCAGCCTGGGGACAGGGGGCAGCTCCTACGAGCAGTACTTC. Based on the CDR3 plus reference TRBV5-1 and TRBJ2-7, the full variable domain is KAGVTQTPRYLIKTRGQQVTLSCSPISGHRSVSWYQQTPGQGLQFLFEYFSETQRNKGNFPGRFSGRQFSNSRSEMNVSTLELGDSALYLCASSLGTGGSSYEQYFGPGTRLTVT.

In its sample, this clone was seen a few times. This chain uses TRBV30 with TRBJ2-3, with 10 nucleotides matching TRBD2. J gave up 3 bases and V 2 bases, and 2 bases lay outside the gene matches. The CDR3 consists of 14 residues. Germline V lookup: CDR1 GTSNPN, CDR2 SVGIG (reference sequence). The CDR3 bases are TGTGCCTGGAGTAGCGGGAGGGTGACAGATACGCAGTATTTT. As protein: CAWSSGRVTDTQYF. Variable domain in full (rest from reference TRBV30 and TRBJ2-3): SQTIHQWPATLVQPVGSPLSLECTVEGTSNPNLYWYRQAAGRGLQLLFYSVGIGQISSEVPQNLSASRPQDRQFILSSKKLLLSDSGFYLCAWSSGRVTDTQYFGPGTRLTVL.

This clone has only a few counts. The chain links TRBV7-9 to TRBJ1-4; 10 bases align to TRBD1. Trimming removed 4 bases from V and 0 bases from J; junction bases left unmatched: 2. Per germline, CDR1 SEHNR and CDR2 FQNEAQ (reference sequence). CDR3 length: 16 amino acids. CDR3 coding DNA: TGTGCCAGCAGCTCCGGGACAGGGGCAACTAATGAAAAACTGTTTTTT. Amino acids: CASSSGTGATNEKLFF. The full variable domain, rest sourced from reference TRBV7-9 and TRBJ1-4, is DTGVSQNPRHKITKRGQNVTFRCDPISEHNRLYWYRQTLGQGPEFLTYFQNEAQLEKSRLLSDRFSAERPKGSFSTLEIQRTEQGDSAMYLCASSSGTGATNEKLFFGSGTQLSVL.

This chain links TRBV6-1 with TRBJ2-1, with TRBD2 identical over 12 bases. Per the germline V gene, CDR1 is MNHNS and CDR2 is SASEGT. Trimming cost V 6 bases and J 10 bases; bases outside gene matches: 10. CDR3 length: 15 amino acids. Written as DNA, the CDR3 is TGTGCCAGCAGGGGGGGACTAGCGGGTGCTCGCGAGCAGTTCTTC. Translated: CASRGGLAGAREQFF.

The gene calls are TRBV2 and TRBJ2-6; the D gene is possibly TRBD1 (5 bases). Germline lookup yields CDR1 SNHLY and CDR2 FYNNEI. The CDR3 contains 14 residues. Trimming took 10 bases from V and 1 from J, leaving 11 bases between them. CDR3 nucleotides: TGTGCCATCAGCAAGGGGTCTGGGGCCAACGTCCTGACTTTC. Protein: CAISKGSGANVLTF.

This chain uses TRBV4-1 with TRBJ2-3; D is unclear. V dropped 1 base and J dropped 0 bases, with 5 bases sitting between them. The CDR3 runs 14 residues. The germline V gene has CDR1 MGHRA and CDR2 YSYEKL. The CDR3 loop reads CASSQGLSTDTQYF. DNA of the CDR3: TGCGCCAGCAGCCAAGGGCTGAGCACAGATACGCAGTATTTT.

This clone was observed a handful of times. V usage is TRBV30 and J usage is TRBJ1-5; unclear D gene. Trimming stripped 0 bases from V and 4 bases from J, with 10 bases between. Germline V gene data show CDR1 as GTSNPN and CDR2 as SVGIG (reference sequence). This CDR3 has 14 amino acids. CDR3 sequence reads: CAWSVLSGNQPQHF. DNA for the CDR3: TGTGCCTGGAGTGTACTGTCGGGGAATCAGCCCCAGCATTTT.

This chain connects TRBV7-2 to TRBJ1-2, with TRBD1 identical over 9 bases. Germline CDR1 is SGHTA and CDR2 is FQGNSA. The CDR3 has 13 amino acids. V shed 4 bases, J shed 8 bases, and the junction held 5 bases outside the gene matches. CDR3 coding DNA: TGTGCCAGCAGCTCCGGGACAGGGAACGGCTACACCTTC. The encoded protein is CASSSGTGNGYTF.

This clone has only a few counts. CDR3 coding DNA: TGTGCCAGCTCACCTCGTCTCAGCGGGGGCACAGATACGCAGTATTTT. Translation: CASSPRLSGGTDTQYF. The rearrangement joins TRBV18 to TRBJ2-3; 7 positions match TRBD2. The V and J ends lost 3 bases and 1 base, in that order; junction bases with no gene match: 7. CDR3 size: 16 residues. The V gene's germline CDR1 is KGHSH and CDR2 LQKENI.

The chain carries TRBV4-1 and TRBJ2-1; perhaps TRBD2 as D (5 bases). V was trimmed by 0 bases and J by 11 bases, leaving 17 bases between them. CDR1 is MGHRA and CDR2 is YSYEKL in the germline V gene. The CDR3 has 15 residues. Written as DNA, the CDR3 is TGCGCCAGCAGCCAAGATGCCGGTTCTTTAGCGAAGCAGTTCTTC. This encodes CASSQDAGSLAKQFF.

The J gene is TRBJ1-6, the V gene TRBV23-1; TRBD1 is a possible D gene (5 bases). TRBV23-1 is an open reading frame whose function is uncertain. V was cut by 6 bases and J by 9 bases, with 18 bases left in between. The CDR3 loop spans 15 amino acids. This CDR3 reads CASRRSSAGVSPLHF. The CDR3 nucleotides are TGCGCCAGCAGGCGCTCCTCGGCGGGGGTTTCACCCCTCCACTTT.

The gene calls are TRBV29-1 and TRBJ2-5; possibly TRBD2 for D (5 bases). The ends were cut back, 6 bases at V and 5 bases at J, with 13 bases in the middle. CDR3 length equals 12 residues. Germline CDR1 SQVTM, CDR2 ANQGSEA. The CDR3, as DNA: TGCAGCGTCTTAGGACTGGCGGAGACCCAGTACTTC. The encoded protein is CSVLGLAETQYF. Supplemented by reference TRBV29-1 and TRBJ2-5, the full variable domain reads SAVISQKPSRDICQRGTSLTIQCQVDSQVTMMFWYRQQPGQSLTLIATANQGSEATYESGFVIDKFPISRPNLTFSTLTVSNMSPEDSSIYLCSVLGLAETQYFGPGTRLLVL.

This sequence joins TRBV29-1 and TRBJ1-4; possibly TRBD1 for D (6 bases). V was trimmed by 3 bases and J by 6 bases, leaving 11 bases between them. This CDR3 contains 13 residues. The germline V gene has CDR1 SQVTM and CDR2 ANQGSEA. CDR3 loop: CSVDRGGDEKLFF. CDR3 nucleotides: TGCAGCGTTGACAGGGGAGGGGATGAAAAACTGTTTTTT.

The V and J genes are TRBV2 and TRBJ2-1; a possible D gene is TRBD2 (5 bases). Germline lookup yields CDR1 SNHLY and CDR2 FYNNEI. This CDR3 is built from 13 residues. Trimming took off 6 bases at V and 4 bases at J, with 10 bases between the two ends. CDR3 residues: CASSAGLYNEQFF. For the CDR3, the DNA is TGTGCCAGCAGCGCCGGACTGTACAATGAGCAGTTCTTC.

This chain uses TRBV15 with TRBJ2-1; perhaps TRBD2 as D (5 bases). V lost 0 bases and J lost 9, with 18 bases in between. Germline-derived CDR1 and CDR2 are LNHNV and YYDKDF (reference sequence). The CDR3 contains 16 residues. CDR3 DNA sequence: TGTGCCACCAGCAGAGATCGAATAGCTTTAGGGAGTGAGCAGTTCTTC. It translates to CATSRDRIALGSEQFF.

The CDR3 nucleotides read TGCGCCAGCAGCTTTAAGACTAGCGGGCCGTCCTACGAGCAGTACTTC. Its translation: CASSFKTSGPSYEQYF. V and J are TRBV5-1 and TRBJ2-7; 10 bases map to TRBD2. CDR3 size: 16 residues. The V and J ends lost 2 bases and 1 base, in that order; junction bases with no gene match: 6. Germline CDR1 and CDR2: SGHRS and YFSETQ.